Presented here are 21 T cell receptor beta chains from one specimen sequenced in a study of cytomegalovirus exposure and HLA in healthy donors. This PCR relied on a set of 60 Vbeta primers and 13 Jbeta primers. Clones were read by immunoSEQ multiplex PCR, and TCRdb kept only the in-frame ones, dropping some. The data contain tens of thousands of clones, under 90% of them seen just once; the ten biggest clones take up approximately 31%. Source material: PBMCs. The receptors stem from a man aged 45-65 years in good health and CMV-seropositive.

The genes are TRBV4-2 and TRBJ1-1; 8 positions match TRBD1. The CDR3 runs to 15 residues. The trim removed 1 base at V and 1 base at J, leaving 2 bases unmatched. In germline, CDR1 is LGHNA, CDR2 YNFKEQ. The CDR3 DNA sequence: TGTGCCAGCAGCCAAGCAGGGACAGGGAACACTGAAGCTTTCTTT. Residues: CASSQAGTGNTEAFF.

V gene TRBV18 combines with J gene TRBJ1-1, with TRBD1 matching 7 bases. This CDR3 is 17 amino acids long. Germline V gene sequence: CDR1 KGHSH, CDR2 LQKENI. The V and J ends lost 6 bases and 8 bases, in that order; junction bases with no gene match: 21. In DNA, the CDR3 is TGTGCCAGCTCGCCTGCGGCAGGGACAGAGATTTCCACAGAAGCTTTCTTT. It is translated as CASSPAAGTEISTEAFF.

The chain recombines TRBV5-4 with TRBJ1-2; 7 bases line up with TRBD1. The CDR3 consists of 13 residues. From germline, CDR1 is SGHNT and CDR2 YYREEE (reference sequence). Losses at the gene ends were 6 bases for V and 7 bases for J; bases not matched to a gene: 9. DNA of the CDR3: TGTGCCAGCATCGACAGGGAACTCGGTGGCTACACCTTC. It is translated as CASIDRELGGYTF.

The V and J genes are TRBV5-6 and TRBJ2-1, with 8 bases matching TRBD2. The CDR3 runs 17 residues. Trimming removed 0 bases from V and 8 bases from J; junction bases left unmatched: 13. Looked up from germline, CDR1 is SGHDT and CDR2 is YYEEEE. The CDR3 loop is CASSLAGGMGRRDEQFF. CDR3 nucleotides: TGTGCCAGCAGCTTGGCGGGGGGGATGGGACGGCGCGATGAGCAGTTCTTC.

This rearrangement joins TRBV12-5 to TRBJ2-1; 7 bases agree with TRBD1. V shed 5 bases, J shed 5 bases, and the junction held 6 bases outside the gene matches. Germline V lookup: CDR1 LGHNT, CDR2 FRNRAP. The CDR3 is 14 residues long. CDR3 DNA sequence: TGTGCTAGTGGTACCGGACAGGTTGACAATGAGCAGTTCTTC. This translates into CASGTGQVDNEQFF.

The chain has TRBV20-1 and TRBJ2-5; possible D gene TRBD2, 5 bases. The CDR3 runs to 10 residues. Germline-derived CDR1 and CDR2 are DFQATT and SNEGSKA (reference sequence). Trimming pared 3 bases from V and 7 bases from J, leaving 6 bases between. CDR3 loop: CSASRGTQYF. Written as DNA, the CDR3 is TGCAGTGCTAGTCGGGGGACCCAGTACTTC.

This clone was seen a few times. The chain joins TRBV5-6 to TRBJ2-7; D is perhaps TRBD2 (6 bases). V lost 2 bases and J 2 bases, leaving 8 bases between the germline ends. This CDR3 spans 13 amino acids. Germline V gives CDR1 SGHDT, CDR2 YYEEEE. The CDR3 sequence is CASSFSGAYEQYF. DNA for the CDR3: TGTGCCAGCAGCTTTTCGGGGGCCTACGAGCAGTACTTC.

The count of this clone is one. The chain is built from TRBV7-2 and TRBJ2-3; 9 bases map to TRBD2. Losses at the gene ends were 3 bases for V and 5 bases for J; bases not matched to a gene: 9. Per germline, CDR1 SGHTA and CDR2 FQGNSA. The CDR3 loop spans 16 amino acids. The CDR3 loop reads CASSFSSGTPGDTQYF. The CDR3, as DNA: TGTGCCAGCAGCTTTTCTAGCGGGACCCCAGGAGATACGCAGTATTTT.

The J gene is TRBJ2-7, the V gene TRBV10-2; possible D gene TRBD1, 6 bases. Germline values: CDR1 WSHSY, CDR2 SAAADI. Trimming left V 7 bases short and J 0 bases short, with 19 bases between. CDR3 length: 16 residues. The CDR3 bases are TGCGCCAGCACCCGAGACAGGACTCAAAGCTCCTACGAGCAGTACTTC. Protein: CASTRDRTQSSYEQYF.

CDR3 in amino acids: CASFGLAGVNEQFF. In DNA, the CDR3 is TGTGCCAGCTTCGGACTAGCGGGAGTCAATGAGCAGTTCTTC. This chain links TRBV6-6 with TRBJ2-1; 13 positions match TRBD2. This CDR3 is 14 amino acids long. V was pared by 8 bases and J by 6 bases, with 4 bases of the junction left unmatched. From germline, CDR1 is MNHNY and CDR2 SVGAGI (reference sequence).

A remark on this clone: Relative to the germline gene, one junction end is altered; a read error may explain this. This chain links TRBV19 with TRBJ2-2, with TRBD2 as a possible D gene (5 bases). CDR3 length equals 12 residues. CDR1 and CDR2 from the germline V gene are LNHDA and SQIVND (reference sequence). The CDR3 here is CASMTRTGELSF. The CDR3 DNA sequence: TGTGCCAGTATGACGAGGACCGGGGAGCTGTCTTTT. Full variable domain (outside the CDR3, taken from reference TRBV19 and TRBJ2-2): DGGITQSPKYLFRKEGQNVTLSCEQNLNHDAMYWYRQDPGQGLRLIYYSQIVNDFQKGDIAEGYSVSREKKESFPLTVTSAQKNPTAFYLCASMTRTGELSFGEGSRLTVL.

To note about this clone: Relative to the germline gene, one junction end is altered; a read error may explain this. The identical CDR3 is also encoded by other nucleotide sequences in the sample. The chain combines TRBV10-1 with TRBJ1-1, with 7 bases lining up with TRBD1. Germline CDR1 WNHNN, CDR2 SYGVQD (reference sequence). This CDR3 is 13 amino acids long. As DNA, the CDR3 is TGCGCCAGCCATACAGGGGTTGGCACTGAAGCCTTCTTT. Translated: CASHTGVGTEAFF.

This sequence joins TRBV9 and TRBJ2-4, with D maybe TRBD2 (6 bases). CDR1 and CDR2 (germline): SGDLS, YYNGEE. Trimming pared 0 bases from V and 12 bases from J, leaving 16 bases between. This CDR3 region has 14 residues. The CDR3 nucleotides read TGTGCCAGCAGCGTAGGTCCGGGAGTAGACAGTCAGTACTTC. Translating it yields CASSVGPGVDSQYF.

Remarks on this clone: A far larger clone differs by one base, so this is likely a read error. Other DNA sequences of this sample code for an identical CDR3. Here the CDR3 DNA reads TGTGCGAGCAGCTTAGATAGCGGGGGCACAGATACGCAGTATTTT. As protein: CASSLDSGGTDTQYF. The rearrangement links TRBV7-3 to TRBJ2-3; 8 bases are shared with TRBD2. Germline loops: CDR1 SGHTA, CDR2 FQGTGA. This CDR3 has 15 residues.

The V and J genes are TRBV2 and TRBJ1-2; the D gene is possibly TRBD1 (5 bases). V dropped 4 bases and J dropped 5 bases, with 11 bases sitting between them. The CDR3 extends over 13 amino acids. Germline lookup yields CDR1 SNHLY and CDR2 FYNNEI. DNA for the CDR3: TGTGCCAGCAGTGGTAGGACAAGTTATGGCTACACCTTC. Residues: CASSGRTSYGYTF.

The chain employs TRBV5-8 and TRBJ2-1; no clear D gene. The V end lost 0 bases, the J end lost 1 base, and 14 bases lay between the germline ends. Germline V gives CDR1 SGHTS, CDR2 YDEGEE. The CDR3 spans 17 residues. The CDR3 sequence: CASSLVLQRESYNEQFF. The CDR3 DNA reads as TGTGCCAGCAGCTTGGTTCTCCAGCGCGAATCCTACAATGAGCAGTTCTTC.

V usage is TRBV15 and J usage is TRBJ2-7; the D gene is possibly TRBD2 (7 bases). V was trimmed by 0 bases and J by 4 bases, leaving 16 bases between them. CDR1 is LNHNV, CDR2 YYDKDF, per germline (reference sequence). The CDR3 length is 16 residues. CDR3 DNA sequence: TGTGCCACCAGCAGAGAAGCGGGACATCGGACGTACGAGCAGTACTTC. Translation: CATSREAGHRTYEQYF.

This chain links TRBV18 with TRBJ2-7; the match to TRBD1 covers 8 bases. CDR1 KGHSH and CDR2 LQKENI come from the germline V gene. The V and J ends lost 6 bases and 1 base, in that order; junction bases with no gene match: 5. This CDR3 contains 14 residues. The CDR3 nucleotides are TGTGCCAGCTCCGCAGGGGGCTTGTCCTACGAGCAGTACTTC. Residues: CASSAGGLSYEQYF. Supplemented by reference TRBV18 and TRBJ2-7, the full variable domain reads NAGVMQNPRHLVRRRGQEARLRCSPMKGHSHVYWYRQLPEEGLKFMVYLQKENIIDESGMPKERFSAEFPKEGPSILRIQQVVRGDSAAYFCASSAGGLSYEQYFGPGTRLTVT.

The gene calls are TRBV7-9 and TRBJ2-1, with a possible D match to TRBD2 (5 bases). The V end lost 5 bases, the J end lost 2 bases, and 13 bases lay between the germline ends. The CDR3 extends over 15 amino acids. Per the germline V gene, CDR1 is SEHNR and CDR2 is FQNEAQ (reference sequence). DNA for the CDR3: TGTGCCAGCAGCCTGACTATCACAACCTACAATGAGCAGTTCTTC. Its translation is CASSLTITTYNEQFF.

Note on this clone: At one end the junction does not follow the germline gene, possibly because of a read error. J is TRBJ2-4 and V is TRBV30; D not resolved. The CDR3 spans 12 residues. Per the germline V gene, CDR1 is GTSNPN and CDR2 is SVGIG (reference sequence). The CDR3 DNA is TGTGCCTGGAGTACAGTTAAAAACAGTCAGTACTTC. This codes for CAWSTVKNSQYF. The variable domain in full, with the rest retrieved from reference TRBV30 and TRBJ2-4, is SQTIHQWPATLVQPVGSPLSLECTVEGTSNPNLYWYRQAAGRGLQLLFYSVGIGQISSEVPQNLSASRPQDRQFILSSKKLLLSDSGFYLCAWSTVKNSQYFGAGTRLSVL.

The chain links TRBV7-2 to TRBJ2-7; no definite D call. The CDR3 is 15 residues long. Trimming removed 4 bases at V and 0 bases at J, with 13 bases between. CDR1 SGHTA and CDR2 FQGNSA come from the germline V gene. CDR3 coding DNA: TGTGCCAGCAGCTCCCCTGACTGGAGCTCCTACGAGCAGTACTTC. Protein sequence: CASSSPDWSSYEQYF.